Presented here are 13 T cell receptor beta chains from one specimen sequenced in a study of T cells in localized non-small cell lung cancer. Repertoires were generated with immunoSEQ multiplex PCR, while TCRdb's copy carries only in-frame clones and drops some. The profile covers about 2,900 clones, with around 25% appearing a single time and 7.5% to 9% taken by the ten largest. Sequencing was performed on lung tumor tissue, taken before any cancer treatment. The receptor source for this set is a male donor at least 60 years old with stage III lung adenocarcinoma.

This chain connects TRBV29-1 to TRBJ1-1, with D perhaps matching TRBD1 (6 bases). The CDR3 contains 14 residues. Germline V gene sequence: CDR1 SQVTM, CDR2 ANQGSEA. V was clipped by 6 bases and J by 3 bases, with 17 bases between them. The CDR3 DNA reads TGCAGCGTGACCTATGGACAGTCGCACACTGAAGCTTTCTTT. As protein: CSVTYGQSHTEAFF.

The chain recombines TRBV28 with TRBJ1-2; D is uncertain. From germline, CDR1 is MDHEN and CDR2 SYDVKM. The V and J ends lost 5 bases and 7 bases respectively, with 17 bases between them. CDR3 length: 14 amino acids. The CDR3 coding sequence is TGTGCCAGCAGTCCACCCTGGGGTTCGGTTGGCTACACCTTC. It yields the protein CASSPPWGSVGYTF.

CDR3 nucleotide sequence: TGTGCCAGCAGTTTAGGAGGGACAGGGGGGAGGCATGAGCAGTTCTTC. Translation: CASSLGGTGGRHEQFF. The chain couples TRBV28 to TRBJ2-1; TRBD1 aligns across 11 bases. V trimming: 2 bases; J trimming: 8 bases; junction bases outside the gene matches: 8. The CDR3 consists of 16 residues. The germline V gene encodes CDR1 MDHEN and CDR2 SYDVKM.

This chain links TRBV14 with TRBJ2-1, with 12 bases identical to TRBD2. This CDR3 spans 17 amino acids. Germline V gene data show CDR1 as SGHDN and CDR2 as FVKESK. The V and J ends lost 4 bases and 5 bases, in that order; junction bases with no gene match: 9. CDR3 DNA sequence: TGTGCCAGCAGCCTCCGGCGGACTAGCGGGATGGACAATGAGCAGTTCTTC. As protein: CASSLRRTSGMDNEQFF.

This clone is categorized as medium-sized. The chain uses TRBV11-3 and TRBJ1-1, with D unclear. Trimming removed 2 bases from V and 1 base from J, with 8 bases in between. CDR1 SGHNT and CDR2 YENEEA come from the germline V gene. CDR3 length: 14 amino acids. The CDR3 DNA follows: TGTGCCAGCAGCTTAAGGCGGGGGAACACTGAAGCTTTCTTT. This translates into CASSLRRGNTEAFF.

This clone is medium-sized (0.01 to 0.1%) by share. The chain is built from TRBV11-3 and TRBJ2-1; 11 positions agree with TRBD2. Germline trimming cut 6 bases from V and 7 bases from J; bases unmatched to any gene: 5. The CDR3 totals 14 residues. The germline gives CDR1 SGHNT, CDR2 YENEEA. The CDR3: CASSRLAGSNEQFF. The CDR3 DNA follows: TGTGCCAGCAGTAGACTAGCGGGAAGTAATGAGCAGTTCTTC.

This clone was counted only a few times. This chain connects TRBV7-5 to TRBJ1-2; the DNA was not compared with TRBD1, the D call given in the table. TRBV7-5 counts as a pseudogene. CDR3 size: 14 residues. CDR3 nucleotides: TGTGCCAGCGCCGAGGGGGCTGATACCTATGGCTACACCTTC. Its protein product is CASAEGADTYGYTF.

The chain is built from TRBV6-8 and TRBJ1-6; 7 bases fit TRBD1. The CDR3 spans 16 residues. Per germline, CDR1 MNHGY and CDR2 SAAAGT. The J segment lost 0 bases and the V segment lost 6 bases, leaving 5 bases of the junction unmatched. The chain's CDR3 is CASRSRQGSYNSPLHF. CDR3 coding DNA: TGTGCCAGCAGAAGCAGACAGGGCTCCTATAATTCACCCCTCCACTTT.

The J gene is TRBJ1-4, the V gene TRBV5-8, with D maybe TRBD1 (5 bases). V lost 4 bases and J lost 0, with 19 bases in between. The CDR3 loop spans 18 amino acids. CDR1 is SGHTS and CDR2 is YDEGEE in the germline V gene. The CDR3: CASSQSFRGGATNEKLFF. In DNA, the CDR3 is TGTGCCAGCAGCCAATCGTTCCGGGGGGGAGCAACTAATGAAAAACTGTTTTTT. Combining the CDR3 with reference TRBV5-8 and TRBJ1-4 gives the whole variable domain EAGVTQSPTHLIKTRGQQATLRCSPISGHTSVYWYQQALGLGLQFLLWYDEGEERNRGNFPPRFSGRQFPNYSSELNVNALELEDSALYLCASSQSFRGGATNEKLFFGSGTQLSVL.

This clone rates as medium-sized. J is TRBJ1-4 and V is TRBV11-3, with D possibly TRBD1 on 5 matching bases. This CDR3 spans 15 amino acids. Trimming took off 6 bases at V and 3 bases at J, with 14 bases between the two ends. CDR1 is SGHNT, CDR2 YENEEA, per germline. The CDR3 reads CASSSAGSANEKLFF. The CDR3 DNA sequence: TGTGCCAGCAGTTCCGCAGGGTCGGCTAATGAAAAACTGTTTTTT.

This clone has more than one count but fewer than ten. CDR3 coding DNA: TGTGCCAGTAGTATAGGAGTTATCCAGCCCCAGCATTTT. Encoded protein: CASSIGVIQPQHF. The chain couples TRBV19 to TRBJ1-5; D gene ambiguous. The V and J ends lost 1 base and 7 bases respectively, with 8 bases between them. CDR1 is LNHDA, CDR2 SQIVND, per germline (reference sequence). The CDR3 is made up of 13 amino acids.

This clone was found once. The chain employs TRBV19 and TRBJ1-4; possibly TRBD1 for D (6 bases). The germline V and J ends were trimmed by 5 bases and 2 bases, with 21 bases remaining between them. Germline-derived CDR1 and CDR2 are LNHDA and SQIVND (reference sequence). This CDR3 contains 18 residues. CDR3 sequence (DNA): TGTGCCAGTAGTTACACAGGGCCGGGAGGATCGACTAATGAAAAACTGTTTTTT. The encoded protein is CASSYTGPGGSTNEKLFF.

CDR3 in DNA: TGTGCCAGTAGTTCGGACGGGACGGCGGAAAAACTGTTTTTT. Translating it yields CASSSDGTAEKLFF. The rearrangement links TRBV19 to TRBJ1-4, with a weak D call TRBD1 (5 bases). Looked up from germline, CDR1 is LNHDA and CDR2 is SQIVND (reference sequence). The CDR3 spans 14 residues. V dropped 5 bases and J dropped 8 bases, with 15 bases sitting between them.